This passage covers 13 T cell receptor beta chains from one sample sequenced in a study of T cells after yellow fever vaccination. TCRdb re-called the 5' RACE reads with MiXCR, one entry per CDR3 protein. The table shows a few hundred thousand distinct CDR3 sequences, with roughly an eighth occurring only once. The material sequenced was CD4+ T cells sorted from PBMCs, taken 15 days after the yellow fever booster vaccination. The receptors shown here come from a man younger than 35 who received the YFV17D yellow fever vaccine.

The rearrangement joins TRBV12-3 or TRBV12-4 to TRBJ2-3, with 8 bases fitting TRBD2. V shed 3 bases, J shed 1 base, and the junction held 3 bases outside the gene matches. The CDR3 runs 15 residues. The CDR3 coding sequence is TGTGCCAGCAGTTTCGAAGCGGGGGGCACAGATACGCAGTATTTT. This gives the protein CASSFEAGGTDTQYF.

This clonotype has just a few counts. At one end, the junction sequence differs from germline, possibly due to a read error. The chain uses TRBV7-7 and TRBJ2-2; 7 bases fit TRBD2. Germline lookup yields CDR1 SSHAT and CDR2 FNYEAQ (reference sequence). The CDR3 extends over 16 amino acids. The CDR3 loop reads CASSLEAGTNTGELFF. The DNA for the CDR3 is TGTGCTAGCAGCTTAGAAGCGGGGACGAACACCGGGGAGCTGTTTTTT.

V usage is TRBV7-2 and J usage is TRBJ1-2; unclear D gene. This CDR3 has 15 residues. Germline-derived CDR1 and CDR2 are SGHTA and FQGNSA. With 6 bases removed from V and 8 bases from J, the gap between germline ends came to 22 bases. In DNA, the CDR3 is TGTGCCAGCAGTATATCACTATCACAGAAGTCAGGCTACACCTTC. It codes for CASSISLSQKSGYTF.

This clonotype occurred a few times. The genes are TRBV7-9 and TRBJ1-4, with D unclear. CDR3 length: 15 amino acids. Germline V gene data show CDR1 as SEHNR and CDR2 as FQNEAQ (reference sequence). The ends were cut back, 4 bases at V and 0 bases at J, with 9 bases in the middle. CDR3 protein: CASSSGSSTNEKLFF. The CDR3 DNA sequence: TGTGCCAGCAGCTCCGGGTCCTCAACTAATGAAAAACTGTTTTTT.

The table lists this clonotype with many counts. The rearrangement uses TRBV7-9 and TRBJ2-1; D might be TRBD2 (6 bases). Germline V lookup: CDR1 SEHNR, CDR2 FQNEAQ (reference sequence). V was shortened by 1 base and J by 10 bases, with 17 bases between the two germline ends. The CDR3 covers 15 residues. In DNA, the CDR3 is TGTGCCAGCAGCTTAGGGGGGGACGTCACTCACGAGCAGTTCTTC. It encodes CASSLGGDVTHEQFF.

This clonotype showed up many times. The chain couples TRBV4-2 to TRBJ2-3; tentatively, D is TRBD1 or TRBD2 (6 bases each). CDR3 length equals 15 residues. V was cut by 1 base and J by 1 base, with 9 bases left in between. Per germline, CDR1 LGHNA and CDR2 YNFKEQ. The CDR3 is CASSQAGAGTDTQYF. The CDR3 DNA reads TGTGCCAGCAGCCAAGCGGGGGCCGGCACAGATACGCAGTATTTT.

This clonotype was observed at least ten times. This sequence joins TRBV9 and TRBJ2-3; D might be TRBD2 (7 bases). From germline, CDR1 is SGDLS and CDR2 YYNGEE. The CDR3 has 17 amino acids. V gave up 4 bases and J gave up 1 base, with 19 bases separating them. CDR3 in DNA: TGTGCCAGCAGCAGAGCCCCGGGGGGCCTCGGCACAGATACGCAGTATTTT. This codes for CASSRAPGGLGTDTQYF.

This clonotype occurred many times. The CDR3 nucleotides read TGCGCCAGCAGCACGGGGGACAGGGGATACACCGGGGAGCTGTTTTTT. It is translated as CASSTGDRGYTGELFF. This chain links TRBV5-1 with TRBJ2-2, with 10 bases lining up with TRBD1. Germline V gene sequence: CDR1 SGHRS, CDR2 YFSETQ. The CDR3 has 16 residues. Trimming removed 4 bases from V and 3 bases from J; junction bases left unmatched: 6. The full variable domain, rest sourced from reference TRBV5-1 and TRBJ2-2, is KAGVTQTPRYLIKTRGQQVTLSCSPISGHRSVSWYQQTPGQGLQFLFEYFSETQRNKGNFPGRFSGRQFSNSRSEMNVSTLELGDSALYLCASSTGDRGYTGELFFGEGSRLTVL.

The CDR3 here is CASSLTRDADTQYF. In DNA form, the CDR3 reads TGTGCCAGCAGCTTAACCCGTGACGCAGATACGCAGTATTTT. J is TRBJ2-3 and V is TRBV7-3, with unresolved D. Per germline, CDR1 SGHTA and CDR2 FQGTGA. V was cut by 0 bases and J by 4 bases, with 8 bases left in between. CDR3 length: 14 residues.

This clonotype occurred a few times. J is TRBJ1-5 and V is TRBV12-3 or TRBV12-4, with D hard to call. The CDR3 loop spans 12 amino acids. V was shortened by 2 bases and J by 3 bases, with 2 bases between the two germline ends. This CDR3 is CASSLINQPQHF. The CDR3 region has the DNA TGTGCCAGCAGTTTAATCAATCAGCCCCAGCATTTT.

The rearrangement uses TRBV6-2 or TRBV6-3 and TRBJ1-5, with D hard to call. There are 16 residues in the CDR3. The V and J ends lost 0 bases and 5 bases respectively, with 14 bases between them. From germline, CDR1 is MNHEY and CDR2 SVGEGT. The CDR3 coding sequence is TGTGCCAGCAGTTACTCGAGGCCCAAAAGGCATCAGCCCCAGCATTTT. This codes for CASSYSRPKRHQPQHF.

This rearrangement joins TRBV29-1 to TRBJ2-1; D assignment may be TRBD1 or TRBD2 (5 bases each). The CDR3 runs to 14 residues. Trimming took 5 bases from V and 5 from J, leaving 16 bases between them. Germline CDR1 reads SQVTM; CDR2 reads ANQGSEA. CDR3 DNA: TGCAGCGTTCGATGGGACCGAGGACACAATGAGCAGTTCTTC. This gives the protein CSVRWDRGHNEQFF.

The chain employs TRBV5-6 and TRBJ2-7; no clear D. The V end was cut by 3 bases, the J end by 2 bases, with 6 bases between. Germline CDR1 and CDR2: SGHDT and YYEEEE. The CDR3 contains 12 residues. CDR3 in amino acids: CASSSLTYEQYF. The CDR3, as DNA: TGTGCCAGCAGCTCCCTGACCTACGAGCAGTACTTC.